Listed below are T cell receptor beta chains from one sample, sequenced in a study of CD8 T cells in Susac syndrome. TCRdb used MiXCR to reprocess the immunoSEQ multiplex PCR reads, holding one entry per CDR3 protein. The sample records just over 80,000 distinct CDR3 sequences, about 94% being singletons. Material for sequencing was CD8+ T cells from PBMCs. The receptors were sampled from a human donor in good health. Both conserved end residues are part of each CDR3. The D gene is left open where the match is weak. Expanded clones get a size class; other rows say once, few or many, or leave the size out.

length: 13
J: TRBJ2-1
V: TRBV30
D: .
size: .
CDR3: CAWSVLSLNEQFF
DNA: TGTGCCTGGAGTGTACTGTCTCTCAATGAGCAGTTCTTC

length: 14
J: TRBJ1-2
V: TRBV18
D: TRBD1
size: .
CDR3: CASSAGQPRYGYTF
DNA: TGTGCCAGCTCAGCGGGACAGCCTCGCTATGGCTACACCTTC

length: 14
J: TRBJ2-7
V: TRBV5-4
D: TRBD2
size: .
CDR3: CASRVAGGPYEQYF
DNA: TGTGCCAGCAGGGTAGCGGGGGGGCCCTACGAGCAGTACTTC

length: 13
J: TRBJ1-1
V: TRBV29-1
D: .
size: .
CDR3: CSARKQSNTEAFF
DNA: TGCAGCGCACGTAAACAGTCCAACACTGAAGCTTTCTTT

length: 15
J: TRBJ2-7
V: TRBV9
D: .
size: .
CDR3: CASSPPRGTPYEQYF
DNA: TGTGCCAGCAGCCCCCCACGAGGGACTCCCTACGAGCAGTACTTC

length: 11
J: TRBJ2-1
V: TRBV20-1
D: .
size: .
CDR3: CSAHDGNEQFF
DNA: TGCAGTGCACACGACGGCAATGAGCAGTTCTTC

length: 14
J: TRBJ2-7
V: TRBV13
D: .
size: .
CDR3: CASAINRNVYEQYF
DNA: TGTGCCAGCGCCATAAACCGGAATGTCTACGAGCAGTACTTC

length: 15
J: TRBJ1-5
V: TRBV5-6
D: TRBD1
size: .
CDR3: CASSWTGEGNQPQHF
DNA: TGTGCCAGCAGCTGGACAGGGGAAGGCAATCAGCCCCAGCATTTT

length: 11
J: TRBJ1-1
V: TRBV27
D: .
size: .
CDR3: CASRRGTEAFF
DNA: TGTGCCAGCCGGAGGGGGACTGAAGCTTTCTTT

length: 11
J: TRBJ1-2
V: TRBV5-4
D: .
size: .
CDR3: CASRAGSGYTF
DNA: TGTGCCAGCAGGGCAGGGAGTGGCTACACCTTC

length: 18
J: TRBJ1-2
V: TRBV4-1
D: TRBD1
size: .
CDR3: CASSQEVPRTGSDYGYTF
DNA: TGCGCCAGCAGCCAAGAAGTCCCTCGGACAGGGAGCGACTATGGCTACACCTTC

length: 13
J: TRBJ1-6
V: TRBV13
D: .
size: .
CDR3: CASGGSYNSPLHF
DNA: TGTGCCAGCGGGGGCTCCTATAATTCACCCCTCCACTTT

length: 16
J: TRBJ1-2
V: TRBV12-3/TRBV12-4
D: .
size: few
CDR3: CASTSAGTVGHYGYTF
DNA: TGTGCCAGCACGTCAGCCGGGACCGTTGGCCACTATGGCTACACCTTC

length: 19
J: TRBJ2-6
V: TRBV6-5
D: TRBD1
size: .
CDR3: CASSYSEGQGVFGANVLTF
DNA: TGTGCCAGCAGTTACTCCGAGGGACAGGGAGTTTTTGGGGCCAACGTCCTGACTTTC

length: 14
J: TRBJ1-1
V: TRBV10-1
D: TRBD1
size: once
CDR3: CASSIDRGETEAFF
DNA: TGCGCCAGCAGTATCGACAGGGGAGAAACTGAAGCTTTCTTT

length: 16
J: TRBJ1-2
V: TRBV4-1
D: .
size: .
CDR3: CASSQEESRRNYGYTF
DNA: TGCGCCAGCAGCCAAGAAGAGTCTCGGCGGAACTATGGCTACACCTTC

length: 14
J: TRBJ1-4
V: TRBV25-1
D: .
size: .
CDR3: CASSGLSTNEKLFF
DNA: TGTGCCAGCAGTGGACTTTCAACTAATGAAAAACTGTTTTTT

length: 18
J: TRBJ1-4
V: TRBV27
D: .
size: .
CDR3: CASSLIGTSISTNEKLFF
DNA: TGTGCCAGCAGTTTAATAGGGACCTCTATATCCACTAATGAAAAACTGTTTTTT

length: 14
J: TRBJ2-1
V: TRBV3-1
D: .
size: few
CDR3: CASSQGRAYNEQFF
DNA: TGTGCCAGCAGCCAAGGGAGGGCCTACAATGAGCAGTTCTTC

length: 14
J: TRBJ2-3
V: TRBV25-1
D: .
size: .
CDR3: CASSEFGSWDTQYF
DNA: TGTGCCAGCAGTGAATTCGGCTCTTGGGATACGCAGTATTTT

length: 15
J: TRBJ1-5
V: TRBV12-3/TRBV12-4
D: .
size: .
CDR3: CASRRRDGSNQPQHF
DNA: TGTGCCAGCAGACGTAGGGACGGCAGCAATCAGCCCCAGCATTTT

length: 15
J: TRBJ2-2
V: TRBV15
D: .
size: .
CDR3: CATSRDLSNTGELFF
DNA: TGTGCCACCAGCAGAGATCTGTCGAACACCGGGGAGCTGTTTTTT

length: 23
J: TRBJ2-1
V: TRBV10-3
D: TRBD2
size: once
CDR3: CAISARQIATGPFLAGIGNEQFF
DNA: TGTGCCATCAGTGCCCGACAGATTGCTACGGGCCCCTTTCTAGCGGGGATCGGGAATGAGCAGTTCTTC

length: 14
J: TRBJ1-1
V: TRBV4-1
D: .
size: .
CDR3: CASSQDDWGTEAFF
DNA: TGCGCCAGCAGCCAAGATGATTGGGGAACTGAAGCTTTCTTT

length: 16
J: TRBJ1-1
V: TRBV10-1
D: .
size: .
CDR3: CASSESATGQNTEAFF
DNA: TGCGCCAGCAGTGAGTCGGCGACAGGCCAGAACACTGAAGCTTTCTTT

length: 16
J: TRBJ2-7
V: TRBV7-8
D: TRBD1
size: .
CDR3: CASSYVIGQGAYEQYF
DNA: TGTGCCAGCAGTTACGTGATAGGGCAGGGGGCCTACGAGCAGTACTTC

length: 16
J: TRBJ2-5
V: TRBV4-3
D: TRBD2
size: .
CDR3: CASSQETWGGEETQYF
DNA: TGCGCCAGCAGCCAAGAAACGTGGGGAGGGGAAGAGACCCAGTACTTC

length: 15
J: TRBJ2-1
V: TRBV6-5
D: .
size: .
CDR3: CASSYSIFDGNEQFF
DNA: TGTGCCAGCAGTTACTCGATATTTGACGGTAATGAGCAGTTCTTC

length: 13
J: TRBJ2-1
V: TRBV3-1
D: .
size: few
CDR3: CASSQDGYNEQFF
DNA: TGTGCCAGCAGCCAAGACGGGTACAATGAGCAGTTCTTC

length: 13
J: TRBJ2-2
V: TRBV12-3/TRBV12-4
D: TRBD1
size: .
CDR3: CASSPYRGWELFF
DNA: TGTGCCAGCAGTCCTTACAGGGGCTGGGAGCTGTTTTTT

length: 15
J: TRBJ2-7
V: TRBV4-3
D: .
size: .
CDR3: CASSQDLGVTYEQYF
DNA: TGCGCCAGCAGCCAAGATTTGGGTGTTACCTACGAGCAGTACTTC

length: 14
J: TRBJ1-1
V: TRBV5-4
D: .
size: .
CDR3: CASSFRGGNTEAFF
DNA: TGTGCCAGCAGCTTTAGGGGTGGAAACACTGAAGCTTTCTTT

length: 15
J: TRBJ1-1
V: TRBV12-3/TRBV12-4
D: .
size: once
CDR3: CASSLVMGLRTEAFF
DNA: .

length: 13
J: TRBJ1-5
V: TRBV5-6
D: .
size: .
CDR3: CASSSGVWQPQHF
DNA: TGTGCCAGCAGCTCAGGGGTTTGGCAGCCCCAGCATTTT

length: 11
J: TRBJ2-1
V: TRBV29-1
D: .
size: .
CDR3: CSVEWYNEQFF
DNA: TGCAGCGTTGAATGGTACAATGAGCAGTTCTTC

length: 11
J: TRBJ2-7
V: TRBV5-6
D: .
size: .
CDR3: CASSFSNEQYF
DNA: TGTGCCAGCAGCTTCTCTAACGAGCAGTACTTC

length: 12
J: TRBJ1-5
V: TRBV7-2
D: TRBD1
size: .
CDR3: CASGTVDQPQHF
DNA: TGTGCCAGCGGGACAGTGGATCAGCCCCAGCATTTT

length: 14
J: TRBJ1-5
V: TRBV24-1
D: TRBD1
size: .
CDR3: CATSQQGESQPQHF
DNA: TGTGCCACCAGTCAGCAGGGGGAGAGTCAGCCCCAGCATTTT